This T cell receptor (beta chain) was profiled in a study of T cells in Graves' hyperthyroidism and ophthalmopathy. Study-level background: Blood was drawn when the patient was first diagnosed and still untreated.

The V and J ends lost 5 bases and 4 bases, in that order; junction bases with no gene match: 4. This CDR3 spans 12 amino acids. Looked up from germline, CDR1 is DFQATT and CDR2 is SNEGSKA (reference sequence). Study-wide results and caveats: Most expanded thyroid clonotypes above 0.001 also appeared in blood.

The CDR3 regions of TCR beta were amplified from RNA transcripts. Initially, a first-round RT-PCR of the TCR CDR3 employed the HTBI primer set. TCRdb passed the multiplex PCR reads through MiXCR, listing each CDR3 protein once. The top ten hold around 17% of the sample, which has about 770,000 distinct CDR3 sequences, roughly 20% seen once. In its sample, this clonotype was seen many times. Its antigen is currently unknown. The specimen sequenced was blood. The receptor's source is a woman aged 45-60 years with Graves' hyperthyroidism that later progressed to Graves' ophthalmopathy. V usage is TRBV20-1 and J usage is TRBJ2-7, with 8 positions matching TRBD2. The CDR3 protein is CSARAGAYEQYF. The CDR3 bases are TGCAGTGCTCGAGCGGGGGCATACGAGCAGTACTTC.